This TCR beta chain appears in the sequencing data of a study of T-cell memory formation after mild COVID-19. Looking at the study overall: TCR clusters largely stayed donor specific. Overall study findings and caveats: Contracting CD4+ clones sat mainly in CM and EM; CD8+ in EMRA.

Germline CDR1 KGHDR, CDR2 SFDVKD. The CDR3 covers 15 residues. Trimming pared 5 bases from V and 2 bases from J, leaving 13 bases between. TCRdb re-derived calls from the 5' RACE reads in MiXCR, one entry per CDR3 protein. The table has around 130,000 distinct CDR3 sequences, about 6% seen once; the top ten hold 2% to 2.5%. On this clonotype: Its antigen is as yet unknown.

The sequenced material came from PBMCs or a T cell subset sorted from them (not recorded which). The clonotype originates from an adult woman who had mild COVID-19 (a few samples of this study predate the infection). Cell type and time point are not known. The V and J genes are TRBV24-1 and TRBJ2-3, with D perhaps matching TRBD1 (6 bases). This chain's CDR3 is CATSGQGYATDTQYF. CDR3 DNA: TGTGCCACCAGTGGCCAGGGGTACGCCACAGATACGCAGTATTTT.